This TCR beta chain was captured by sequencing in a study of post-analysis software for immune sequencing data. Study findings and constraints: With TRBV5-6, TRBV5-1 and TRBV20-1 included, about five TRBV segments were more frequent in patients than in controls.

Incorporated into the TCR beta cDNA libraries were unique molecular identifiers, which served to reduce PCR and sequencing biases. TCRdb re-analysed the PCR reads in MiXCR, keeping a single row per CDR3 protein. The profile shows about 460,000 distinct CDR3 sequences, less than 45% of them singletons. A word on this clonotype: Its antigen is currently unknown.

The CDR3 totals 16 residues. Germline CDR1 and CDR2: ENHRY and SYGVKD. The receptor's source is a girl between 5 and 17 years old with multiple sclerosis. The genes are TRBV10-3 and TRBJ2-4, with 8 bases lining up with TRBD2. The J call is uncertain, as TRBJ2-7 better fits the DNA end. Source material: blood. CDR3: CAIRATSGPTAYEQYF. The CDR3, as DNA: TGTGCCATCAGGGCAACTAGCGGACCTACGGCCTACGAGCAGTACTTC.